Listed below are T cell receptor beta chains from one sample, sequenced in a study of blood T cell repertoires in COVID-19. Clones were sequenced by immunoSEQ multiplex PCR, and TCRdb holds only the in-frame ones, with some missing. This table has fewer than 65,000 clones, roughly 87% appearing once. The sequencing input was peripheral blood. The receptors shown here come from a human donor with acute or convalescent COVID-19. The donor label of this sample is uncertain. Both conserved end residues are part of each CDR3. The D gene is left open where the match is weak. Only some rows state a clone size, as once, few, many or a class for expanded clones.

j_call	cdr3_length	clone_size	d_call	v_call	cdr3_nt	cdr3_aa
TRBJ1-3	15	-	-	TRBV4-2	TGTGCCAGCAGCCAAACGGACAGCTCTGGAAACACCATATATTTT	CASSQTDSSGNTIYF
TRBJ1-1	17	-	TRBD1	TRBV18	TGTGCCAGCTCACCAAATATTAGGGGGCAACAAGGGGCTGAAGCTTTCTTT	CASSPNIRGQQGAEAFF
TRBJ2-1	15	once	-	TRBV7-2	TGTGCCAGCATCCAGGGGACGAGCTCCTACAATGAGCAGTTCTTC	CASIQGTSSYNEQFF
TRBJ1-4	18	-	TRBD1	TRBV28	TGTGCCAGCACTTTAGGGACAGGGGTAATGGCAACTAATGAAAAACTGTTTTTT	CASTLGTGVMATNEKLFF
TRBJ1-5	14	-	-	TRBV28	TGTGCCAGCAGTTTACGGGACTGGGGGCAGCCCCAGCATTTT	CASSLRDWGQPQHF
TRBJ1-1	14	once	-	TRBV27	TGTGCCAGCAGTTTACGGGGGAGGAACACTGAAGCTTTCTTT	CASSLRGRNTEAFF
TRBJ2-7	13	-	TRBD2	TRBV6-5	TGTGCCAGCGTGTCCAATAGCGGGTACGAGCAGTACTTC	CASVSNSGYEQYF
TRBJ1-4	14	-	-	TRBV28	TGTGCCAGCAGTTTCTTCTCAACTAATGAAAAACTGTTTTTT	CASSFFSTNEKLFF
TRBJ1-6	15	-	-	TRBV19	TGTGCCAGTAGTATCGACAGCTCCTATAATTCACCCCTCCACTTT	CASSIDSSYNSPLHF
TRBJ2-3	21	-	-	TRBV7-5	TGTGTCAGAAGCTTAAGGAGGAGGGTTAGCATATCCCTAGCGGTCACAGATACGCAGTATTTT	CVRSLRRRVSISLAVTDTQYF
TRBJ2-1	13	once	-	TRBV9	TGTGCCAGCAGCCCCCCCCCTGACAATGAGCAGTTCTTC	CASSPPPDNEQFF
TRBJ2-3	18	-	TRBD1	TRBV25-1	TGTGCCAGCATCCAGACAGGCCCGGGACAGGGGTCGGGAGATACGCAGTATTTT	CASIQTGPGQGSGDTQYF
TRBJ1-2	13	-	-	TRBV12-3/TRBV12-4	TGTGCCAGCCACGGGAACCCTAACTATGGCTACACCTTC	CASHGNPNYGYTF
TRBJ2-2	16	-	TRBD1	TRBV13	TGTGCCAGCAGCTCGACAGGGGGCAGAGTCGGCGGGGAGCTGTTTTTT	CASSSTGGRVGGELFF
TRBJ2-5	14	-	-	TRBV5-5	TGTGCCAGCATCGACCGGGATCCCCAGAGGACCCAGTACTTC	CASIDRDPQRTQYF